One and the same sample provided the 27 T cell receptor beta chains below, sequenced in a study of CD8 T cells in Susac syndrome. The RNA input was roughly 0.5 to 1 ug, and it was reverse transcribed with random hexamers. TCRdb passed the immunoSEQ multiplex PCR reads through MiXCR, listing each CDR3 protein once. The sample contains approximately 160,000 distinct CDR3 sequences, roughly 94% of which appear only once. Sequenced input: CD4+ T cells from PBMCs. The receptors shown here come from a human donor with multiple sclerosis.

The J gene is TRBJ2-1, the V gene TRBV9, with D uncertain. Germline CDR1 is SGDLS and CDR2 is YYNGEE. Trimming stripped 7 bases from V and 12 bases from J, with 20 bases between. The CDR3 has 13 residues. The CDR3 bases are TGTGCCAGCCGGGTGGGCTCCACCCCCGGGCAGTTCTTC. This translates into CASRVGSTPGQFF.

The V and J genes are TRBV5-1 and TRBJ1-5; D is possibly TRBD1 (5 bases). The CDR3 runs to 15 residues. The V gene's germline CDR1 is SGHRS and CDR2 YFSETQ. The V end lost 0 bases, the J end lost 0 bases, and 7 bases lay between the germline ends. CDR3 bases: TGCGCCAGCAGCTTGGGACAGTTTAGCAATCAGCCCCAGCATTTT. Translated: CASSLGQFSNQPQHF.

V gene TRBV7-2 combines with J gene TRBJ2-7, with TRBD1 matching 10 bases. V trimming: 4 bases; J trimming: 5 bases; junction bases outside the gene matches: 8. The CDR3 consists of 15 residues. CDR1 SGHTA and CDR2 FQGNSA come from the germline V gene. Here the CDR3 DNA reads TGTGCCAGCAGCTATCGGGACAGGGGACAACACGAGCAGTACTTC. Translated: CASSYRDRGQHEQYF.

The CDR3 DNA reads as TGTGCCAGCAGGCCCGGACGGGAAGTGAATGGCTACACCTTC. This gives the protein CASRPGREVNGYTF. J is TRBJ1-2 and V is TRBV6-5; no clear D. CDR3 length: 14 amino acids. CDR1 and CDR2 (germline): MNHEY, SVGAGI. Trimming removed 6 bases from V and 6 bases from J, with 17 bases in between.

The CDR3 reads CASSRNPGGKETQYF. The CDR3 nucleotides read TGTGCCAGCAGCCGGAATCCCGGGGGCAAAGAGACCCAGTACTTC. The J gene is TRBJ2-5, the V gene TRBV7-2, with D perhaps assigned TRBD1 or TRBD2 (6 bases each). Looked up from germline, CDR1 is SGHTA and CDR2 is FQGNSA. This CDR3 region has 15 residues. V lost 5 bases, J lost 3 bases, and 16 bases lay in between.

This rearrangement joins TRBV28 to TRBJ2-7, with 13 bases fitting TRBD2. V dropped 6 bases and J dropped 7; count of bases not matched to a gene: 9. Germline lookup yields CDR1 MDHEN and CDR2 SYDVKM. The CDR3 has 15 amino acids. The CDR3 DNA follows: TGTGCCAGCAGGGAACTAGCGGGAGGGCCGGAGGAGCAGTACTTC. Amino acid sequence: CASRELAGGPEEQYF.

This sequence joins TRBV18 and TRBJ2-7; 9 bases match TRBD1. Per the germline V gene, CDR1 is KGHSH and CDR2 is LQKENI. The CDR3 extends over 15 amino acids. The V gene end was trimmed by 2 bases and the J gene end by 6 bases; junction bases not matched to a gene: 8. The CDR3 nucleotides read TGTGCCAGCTCACCATTGGGACAGGGAGGGTCCGAGCAGTACTTC. Residues: CASSPLGQGGSEQYF.

This clonotype was seen only once. In DNA, the CDR3 is TGTGCCAGCGGAACAAACAGGGGGAATCAGCCCCAGCATTTT. Protein sequence: CASGTNRGNQPQHF. The gene calls are TRBV5-8 and TRBJ1-5; 8 bases are shared with TRBD1. The CDR3 sequence is 14 residues long. CDR1 and CDR2 (germline): SGHTS, YDEGEE. Losses at the gene ends were 7 bases for V and 4 bases for J; bases not matched to a gene: 7.

This clonotype has just one count. The junction differs from germline at one of its ends, possibly a read error. The rearrangement links TRBV7-9 to TRBJ1-3; tentatively, D is TRBD1 (5 bases). Germline lookup yields CDR1 SEHNR and CDR2 FQNEAQ (reference sequence). The CDR3 has 15 amino acids. The CDR3 is CASSDTGTSENTIYF. In DNA, the CDR3 is TGTGCCAGCAGCGATACCGGGACCTCTGAAAACACCATATATTTT.

This chain uses TRBV21-1 with TRBJ2-3; the table's D call TRBD2 went unverified against the DNA. TRBV21-1 is recorded as a pseudogene. This CDR3 has 17 residues. The CDR3 loop is CASSYGRVRGSRDTQYF. CDR3 nucleotides: TGTGCCAGCAGCTATGGAAGGGTACGCGGGAGTCGCGATACGCAGTATTTT.

V is TRBV7-9 and J is TRBJ2-2, with TRBD2 identical over 12 bases. The CDR3 contains 19 residues. CDR1 SEHNR and CDR2 FQNEAQ come from the germline V gene (reference sequence). With V trimmed by 5 bases and J by 4 bases, 14 bases remained unmatched. CDR3 loop: CASSRPPSGRAGSTGELFF. For the CDR3, the DNA is TGTGCCAGCAGCCGCCCCCCTAGCGGGAGGGCCGGGAGCACCGGGGAGCTGTTTTTT.

The chain links TRBV30 to TRBJ2-7; a weak D match, TRBD1 (5 bases). Germline lookup yields CDR1 GTSNPN and CDR2 SVGIG (reference sequence). The CDR3 loop spans 12 amino acids. Trimming stripped 1 base from V and 5 bases from J, with 9 bases between. The CDR3 loop is CAWSEQGNEQYF. The CDR3 bases are TGTGCCTGGAGTGAGCAGGGCAACGAGCAGTACTTC.

The genes are TRBV2 and TRBJ2-7; D might be TRBD1 (6 bases). Germline V gene sequence: CDR1 SNHLY, CDR2 FYNNEI. V was pared by 6 bases and J by 2 bases, with 14 bases between. CDR3 size: 14 residues. The CDR3 is CASRATTGAYEQYF. The CDR3, as DNA: TGTGCCAGCAGAGCTACGACAGGAGCCTACGAGCAGTACTTC.

The rearrangement uses TRBV28 and TRBJ2-6, with D unclear. Trimming cost V 5 bases and J 7 bases, with 24 bases left between them. This CDR3 spans 18 amino acids. Germline assignment: CDR1 MDHEN and CDR2 SYDVKM. The CDR3 DNA reads TGTGCCAGCAGTAATCACTTGCAAGTGGGCTTTGGCGCCAACGTCCTGACTTTC. This sequence encodes CASSNHLQVGFGANVLTF.

The chain has TRBV12-3 or TRBV12-4 and TRBJ1-5; D is ambiguous. The CDR3 has 12 amino acids. V dropped 2 bases and J dropped 6 bases, with 5 bases sitting between them. The CDR3 DNA follows: TGTGCCAGCAGTTTAAAGACTCAGCCCCAGCATTTT. Translated, it gives CASSLKTQPQHF.

V is TRBV4-2 and J is TRBJ1-1; the match to TRBD1 covers 7 bases. Germline CDR1 reads LGHNA; CDR2 reads YNFKEQ. After removal of 2 bases from V and 2 bases from J, the junction contained 5 bases not matched to a gene. CDR3 size: 15 residues. CDR3 in amino acids: CASSQRDRVNTEAFF. The CDR3 DNA is TGTGCCAGCAGCCAACGCGACAGGGTAAACACTGAAGCTTTCTTT.

The chain links TRBV6-1 to TRBJ1-2, with TRBD1 as a possible D gene (5 bases). Trimming cost V 4 bases and J 3 bases, with 15 bases left between them. Germline V CDR1 and CDR2: MNHNS, SASEGT. The CDR3 totals 15 residues. The CDR3 coding sequence is TGTGCCAGCAGTGTACGGATAGGAGGGGACTATGGCTACACCTTC. It codes for CASSVRIGGDYGYTF.

This sequence joins TRBV30 and TRBJ1-5, with D unresolved. This CDR3 comprises 12 residues. Germline values: CDR1 GTSNPN, CDR2 SVGIG (reference sequence). Trimming shortened V by 2 bases and J by 5 bases, and 7 bases separated the two germline ends. CDR3 loop: CAWSTLDQPQHF. In nucleotides, the CDR3 is TGTGCCTGGAGTACCCTCGATCAGCCCCAGCATTTT.

The rearrangement links TRBV3-1 to TRBJ2-7; D unresolved. The length of the CDR3 is 16 residues. V gave up 0 bases and J gave up 0 bases, with 12 bases separating them. The germline V gene has CDR1 LGHDT and CDR2 YNNKEL (reference sequence). Written as DNA, the CDR3 is TGTGCCAGCAGCCAAGATCCGAGTGGTAGCTCCTACGAGCAGTACTTC. Protein: CASSQDPSGSSYEQYF.

The V gene is TRBV7-2, the J gene TRBJ2-7, with D possibly TRBD2 on 7 matching bases. Per germline, CDR1 SGHTA and CDR2 FQGNSA. This CDR3 contains 15 residues. The germline V and J ends were trimmed by 0 bases and 4 bases, with 13 bases remaining between them. The chain's CDR3 is CASSLAWGGQYEQYF. CDR3 bases: TGTGCCAGCAGCTTAGCATGGGGGGGGCAATACGAGCAGTACTTC.

This chain uses TRBV18 with TRBJ2-5, with a possible D match to TRBD2 (7 bases). The germline CDR1 and CDR2 sequences are KGHSH and LQKENI. This CDR3 has 17 amino acids. V was cut by 3 bases and J by 0 bases, with 17 bases left in between. The CDR3 is CASSPRGRDKNQETQYF. The CDR3 DNA reads as TGTGCCAGCTCACCGCGGGGGCGGGACAAGAACCAAGAGACCCAGTACTTC.

This chain uses TRBV2 with TRBJ2-6, with unresolved D. Trimming took 3 bases from V and 1 from J, leaving 1 base between them. CDR1 is SNHLY, CDR2 FYNNEI, per germline. The length of the CDR3 is 13 residues. The DNA of the CDR3 is TGTGCCAGCAGTGATTCTGGGGCCAACGTCCTGACTTTC. Its translation is CASSDSGANVLTF.

The chain couples TRBV4-1 to TRBJ2-5; 7 positions match TRBD2. CDR3 size: 15 residues. Germline CDR1 is MGHRA and CDR2 is YSYEKL. V gave up 1 base and J gave up 5 bases; unmatched junction bases: 7. CDR3 region: CASSQVASGHETQYF. The CDR3, as DNA: TGCGCCAGCAGCCAAGTGGCTAGCGGCCACGAGACCCAGTACTTC.

V gene TRBV4-1 combines with J gene TRBJ2-2; 8 bases are a match to TRBD1. CDR1 and CDR2 from the germline V gene are MGHRA and YSYEKL. CDR3 size: 16 residues. V was clipped by 4 bases and J by 1 base; unmatched bases: 5. DNA for the CDR3: TGCGCCAGCAGCCTTGGTGGGACAGGGAACACCGGGGAGCTGTTTTTT. Its translation: CASSLGGTGNTGELFF.

The chain joins TRBV6-6 to TRBJ2-5; tentative D call: TRBD1 (6 bases). Trimming stripped 1 base from V and 3 bases from J, with 15 bases between. This CDR3 region has 16 residues. In germline, CDR1 is MNHNY, CDR2 SVGAGI (reference sequence). CDR3 protein: CASSYLERWDKETQYF. The CDR3 DNA sequence: TGTGCCAGCAGTTACTTGGAGAGGTGGGACAAAGAGACCCAGTACTTC.

V is TRBV28 and J is TRBJ2-5; D gene uncertain. This CDR3 contains 13 residues. The V end was cut by 2 bases, the J end by 1 base, with 5 bases between. Germline V CDR1 and CDR2: MDHEN, SYDVKM. The CDR3 region is CASSLPVQETQYF. CDR3 nucleotide sequence: TGTGCCAGCAGTTTACCGGTCCAAGAGACCCAGTACTTC.

The chain employs TRBV5-1 and TRBJ2-7; D perhaps matches TRBD2 (6 bases). From germline, CDR1 is SGHRS and CDR2 YFSETQ. The CDR3 covers 14 residues. V was clipped by 4 bases and J by 0 bases, with 11 bases between them. CDR3: CASSISGTSYEQYF. In nucleotides, the CDR3 is TGCGCCAGCAGCATTAGCGGCACCTCCTACGAGCAGTACTTC. The full variable domain, completed using reference TRBV5-1 and TRBJ2-7, is KAGVTQTPRYLIKTRGQQVTLSCSPISGHRSVSWYQQTPGQGLQFLFEYFSETQRNKGNFPGRFSGRQFSNSRSEMNVSTLELGDSALYLCASSISGTSYEQYFGPGTRLTVT.